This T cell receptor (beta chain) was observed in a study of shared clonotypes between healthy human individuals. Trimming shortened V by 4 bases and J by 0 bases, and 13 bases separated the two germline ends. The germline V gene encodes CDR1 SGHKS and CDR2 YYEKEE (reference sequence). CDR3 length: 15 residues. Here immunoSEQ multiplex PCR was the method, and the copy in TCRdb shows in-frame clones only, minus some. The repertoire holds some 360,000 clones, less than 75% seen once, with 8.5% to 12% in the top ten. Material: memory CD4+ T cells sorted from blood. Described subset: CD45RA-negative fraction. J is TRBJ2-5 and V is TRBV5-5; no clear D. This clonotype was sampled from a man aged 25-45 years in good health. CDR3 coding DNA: TGTGCCAGCAGCCCACTCCCGGGTCACCAAGAGACCCAGTACTTC. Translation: CASSPLPGHQETQYF.